This TCR beta chain was observed in a study of cytomegalovirus exposure and HLA in healthy donors. General observations from the study: Reportedly, diagnosis of cytomegalovirus status by the classifier showed high specificity and sensitivity.

13 Jbeta primers and 60 Vbeta primers were used for the PCR. Method: immunoSEQ multiplex PCR; TCRdb's copy keeps in-frame clones and lacks some. This table holds about 130,000 clones, less than 85% found once. Germline loops: CDR1 SGHAT, CDR2 FQNNGV. The CDR3 covers 13 residues. Trimming cost V 1 base and J 10 bases, with 11 bases left between them. This clone turned up a few times. Its specificity is not known. Every donor was a healthy person donating bone marrow. The chain recombines TRBV11-2 with TRBJ2-1; D is uncertain. The sequence came from a man younger than 40 in good health and CMV-seropositive. Sequenced material: PBMCs. The CDR3 region has the DNA TGTGCCAGCAGCTTAGTAGGCGGTGGAGAGCAGTTCTTC. Residues: CASSLVGGGEQFF.